The 14 T cell receptor beta chains below come from one sample, sequenced in a study of shared clonotypes between healthy human individuals. Repertoires were generated with immunoSEQ multiplex PCR, while TCRdb's copy carries only in-frame clones and drops some. The sample lists roughly 2.4 million clones, approximately 95% occurring once. The sequencing sample was made of naive CD4+ T cells sorted from blood. Indicated subset: CD45RA+ positively selected. The source is a man younger than 35 in good health.

The rearrangement uses TRBV18 and TRBJ1-5; D perhaps matches TRBD1 (5 bases). Germline V lookup: CDR1 KGHSH, CDR2 LQKENI. V was shortened by 2 bases and J by 0 bases, with 8 bases between the two germline ends. The CDR3 spans 15 residues. This CDR3 reads CASSPDRSSNQPQHF. DNA of the CDR3: TGTGCCAGCTCACCAGACAGATCTAGCAATCAGCCCCAGCATTTT.

This clone was counted once. The chain links TRBV7-9 to TRBJ2-7; no clear D. This CDR3 region has 13 residues. The V gene's germline CDR1 is SEHNR and CDR2 FQNEAQ (reference sequence). V gave up 2 bases and J gave up 2 bases, with 7 bases separating them. The CDR3 loop reads CASSLTATYEQYF. DNA of the CDR3: TGTGCCAGCAGCTTAACGGCCACCTACGAGCAGTACTTC.

J is TRBJ1-6 and V is TRBV6-5, with D uncertain. CDR1 is MNHEY, CDR2 SVGAGI, per germline. Deletions cut 5 bases from V and 3 bases from J, with 11 bases between. There are 15 residues in the CDR3. This CDR3 is CASSTGRSYNSPLHF. The CDR3 coding sequence is TGTGCCAGCAGTACCGGACGGAGCTATAATTCACCCCTCCACTTT.

The rearrangement joins TRBV25-1 to TRBJ1-6; maybe TRBD1 (6 bases). The germline V gene encodes CDR1 MGHDK and CDR2 SYGVNS. V was trimmed by 4 bases and J by 10 bases, leaving 17 bases between them. The CDR3 length is 15 residues. In nucleotides, the CDR3 is TGTGCCAGCAGTGGATTTGACAGGTTCGGGTCACCCCTCCACTTT. Amino acid sequence: CASSGFDRFGSPLHF.

As regards this clone: This specimen includes other DNA sequences encoding the same CDR3. The CDR3 is CASSLGGGNTIYF. DNA of the CDR3: TGTGCCAGCAGCTTAGGAGGAGGAAACACCATATATTTT. The chain recombines TRBV7-6 with TRBJ1-3; D is undetermined. The germline CDR1 and CDR2 sequences are SGHVS and FNYEAQ. V lost 1 base to trimming and J lost 4 bases, with 5 bases between them. CDR3 size: 13 residues.

This sequence joins TRBV11-3 and TRBJ2-7; tentative D call: TRBD1 (5 bases). Looked up from germline, CDR1 is SGHNT and CDR2 is YENEEA. The germline V and J ends were trimmed by 0 bases and 4 bases, with 7 bases remaining between them. CDR3 length equals 13 residues. The CDR3 sequence is CASSLDKGYEQYF. Here the CDR3 DNA reads TGTGCCAGCAGCTTAGATAAGGGGTACGAGCAGTACTTC.

In the case of this clone: Other DNA sequences in the same sample also yield this CDR3. This chain connects TRBV7-9 to TRBJ1-6; D gene unclear. The CDR3 consists of 14 residues. Germline loops: CDR1 SEHNR, CDR2 FQNEAQ (reference sequence). With 2 bases removed from V and 3 bases from J, the gap between germline ends came to 5 bases. This chain's CDR3 is CASSLTGYNSPLHF. In DNA form, the CDR3 reads TGTGCCAGCAGCTTAACGGGCTATAATTCACCCCTCCACTTT.

The rearrangement links TRBV30 to TRBJ2-1; TRBD2 might be the D (6 bases). The CDR3 has 14 amino acids. V gave up 0 bases and J gave up 9 bases, with 15 bases separating them. Germline V gives CDR1 GTSNPN, CDR2 SVGIG (reference sequence). The CDR3 region has the DNA TGTGCCTGGAGTGTACGCAGGGAGGCGAGTGAGCAGTTCTTC. Translated: CAWSVRREASEQFF.

V usage is TRBV5-1 and J usage is TRBJ1-4; tentatively, D is TRBD1 (6 bases). Germline CDR1 and CDR2: SGHRS and YFSETQ. This CDR3 is built from 15 residues. V gave up 0 bases and J gave up 7 bases, with 13 bases separating them. CDR3 region: CASSLAETDSEKLFF. CDR3 bases: TGCGCCAGCAGCTTGGCCGAAACGGACAGTGAAAAACTGTTTTTT.

The chain employs TRBV10-2 and TRBJ2-3; the D gene could be TRBD1 or TRBD2 (5 bases each). With 8 bases removed from V and 1 base from J, the gap between germline ends came to 16 bases. Germline CDR1 is WSHSY and CDR2 is SAAADI. This CDR3 is built from 15 residues. The CDR3 bases are TGCGCCAGCGCCCGGTTGGGGGTGGGCACAGATACGCAGTATTTT. Translation gives CASARLGVGTDTQYF.

V usage is TRBV25-1 and J usage is TRBJ2-7; 13 bases match TRBD2. The ends lost 4 bases at V and 3 bases at J; junction bases unmatched: 3. The CDR3 contains 15 residues. The V gene's germline CDR1 is MGHDK and CDR2 SYGVNS. The CDR3 sequence: CASSAGLAGVYEQYF. The CDR3 DNA is TGTGCCAGCAGTGCTGGACTAGCGGGAGTCTACGAGCAGTACTTC.

The J gene is TRBJ2-3, the V gene TRBV5-8; D is undetermined. This CDR3 has 15 residues. Germline V gene sequence: CDR1 SGHTS, CDR2 YDEGEE. Between the trimmed V and J ends, which lost 2 bases and 3 bases, there was a span of 13 bases. CDR3 nucleotides: TGTGCCAGCAGCTTAAGGAGTCTTGGTACAGATACGCAGTATTTT. Protein sequence: CASSLRSLGTDTQYF. Combining the CDR3 with reference TRBV5-8 and TRBJ2-3 gives the whole variable domain EAGVTQSPTHLIKTRGQQATLRCSPISGHTSVYWYQQALGLGLQFLLWYDEGEERNRGNFPPRFSGRQFPNYSSELNVNALELEDSALYLCASSLRSLGTDTQYFGPGTRLTVL.

Regarding this clone: At the DNA level, this CDR3 is encoded by other sequences in the same sample as well. This sequence joins TRBV18 and TRBJ2-7, with D possibly matching TRBD1 (5 bases). CDR3 size: 14 residues. The germline CDR1 and CDR2 sequences are KGHSH and LQKENI. V lost 2 bases, J lost 0 bases, and 8 bases lay in between. CDR3 in DNA: TGTGCCAGCTCACCATCAGGGCCCTCCTACGAGCAGTACTTC. This encodes CASSPSGPSYEQYF. The variable domain in full, completed from reference TRBV18 and TRBJ2-7, reads NAGVMQNPRHLVRRRGQEARLRCSPMKGHSHVYWYRQLPEEGLKFMVYLQKENIIDESGMPKERFSAEFPKEGPSILRIQQVVRGDSAAYFCASSPSGPSYEQYFGPGTRLTVT.

The chain combines TRBV6-1 with TRBJ1-2, with 8 bases fitting TRBD1. The trim removed 5 bases at V and 5 bases at J, leaving 10 bases unmatched. The CDR3 consists of 15 residues. Germline V gives CDR1 MNHNS, CDR2 SASEGT. The CDR3, as DNA: TGTGCCAGCAGTTCCGGGACAGGAGGAGCGTATGGCTACACCTTC. As protein: CASSSGTGGAYGYTF.